This T cell receptor (beta chain) was recovered during a study of human T cells and chemical hapten exposure. Study summary: Patients, largely female, had alopecia areata, totalis or universalis.

Comment on this clonotype: Its target is not known.

Each cDNA molecule in the library carried unique molecular identifiers. TCRdb fed the RACE reads into MiXCR, producing one record per CDR3 protein. The table records 300,000 to 450,000 distinct CDR3 sequences, 4% to 6% of them present only once. The study's findings and limits: Sensitizing to DPC left TCRs with a frequency above 1 in 1000 unaltered.

The CDR3 covers 15 residues. V lost 8 bases and J lost 4, with 19 bases in between. Germline values: CDR1 MNHEY, CDR2 SMNVEV (reference sequence). Time point indicated: pre-sensitization, week 0. Indicated treatment: therapeutic diphenylcyclopropenone sensitization with weekly scalp DPC. Suited to DPC and affected by alopecia, the donors ranged from 18 to 70 years old. Specimen: whole blood, collected in connection with sensitization to the hapten diphenylcyclopropenone (DPC). The clonotype comes from a woman between 45 and 65 years old with alopecia areata. Some clones in this sample may be carry-over from other donors' samples. The chain couples TRBV27 to TRBJ2-3; D is possibly TRBD1 (5 bases). CDR3 nucleotides: TGTGCCAGCGGCGAGACCGGACAAATTCCAGATACGCAGTATTTT. Translation: CASGETGQIPDTQYF.